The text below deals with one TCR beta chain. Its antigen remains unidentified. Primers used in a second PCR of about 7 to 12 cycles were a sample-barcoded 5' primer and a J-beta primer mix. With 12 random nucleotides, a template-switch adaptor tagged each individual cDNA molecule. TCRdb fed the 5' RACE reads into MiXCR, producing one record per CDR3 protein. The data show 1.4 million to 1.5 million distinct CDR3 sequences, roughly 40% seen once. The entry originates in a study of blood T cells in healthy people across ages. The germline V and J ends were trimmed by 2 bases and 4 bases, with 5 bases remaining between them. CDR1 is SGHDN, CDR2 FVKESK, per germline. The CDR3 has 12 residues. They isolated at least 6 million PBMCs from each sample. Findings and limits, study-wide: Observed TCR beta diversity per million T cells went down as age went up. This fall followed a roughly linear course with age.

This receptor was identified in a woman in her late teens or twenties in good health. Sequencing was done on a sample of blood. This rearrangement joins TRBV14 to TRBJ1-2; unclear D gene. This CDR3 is CASSQLIYGYTF. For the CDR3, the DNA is TGTGCCAGCAGCCAACTGATCTATGGCTACACCTTC.